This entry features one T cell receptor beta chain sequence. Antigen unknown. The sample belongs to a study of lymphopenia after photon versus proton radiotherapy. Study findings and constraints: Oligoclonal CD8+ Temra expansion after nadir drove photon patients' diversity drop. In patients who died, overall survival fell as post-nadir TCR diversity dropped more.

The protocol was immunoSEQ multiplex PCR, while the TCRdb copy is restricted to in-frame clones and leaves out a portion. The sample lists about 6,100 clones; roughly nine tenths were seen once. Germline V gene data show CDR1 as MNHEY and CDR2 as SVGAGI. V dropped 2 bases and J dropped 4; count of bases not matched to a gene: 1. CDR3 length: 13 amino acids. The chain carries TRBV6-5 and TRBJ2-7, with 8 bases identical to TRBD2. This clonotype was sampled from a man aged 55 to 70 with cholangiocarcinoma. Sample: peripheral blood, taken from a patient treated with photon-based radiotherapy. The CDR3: CASSYRGGYEQYF. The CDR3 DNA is TGTGCCAGCAGTTACCGGGGGGGTTACGAGCAGTACTTC.